This TCR beta chain was recorded in a study of graft-versus-host responses after intestinal transplantation. This clone has only one observation. Here immunoSEQ multiplex PCR was the method, and the copy in TCRdb shows in-frame clones only, minus some. The table records roughly 56,000 clones, approximately 89% of them present only once. The V and J ends lost 3 bases and 0 bases respectively, with 9 bases between them. The CDR3 has 14 amino acids. CDR1 and CDR2 from the germline V gene are LNHNV and YYDKDF (reference sequence). Sequencing used PBMCs, obtained approximately 120 days after intestinal transplantation. The chain joins TRBV15 to TRBJ2-7, with unresolved D. The receptor's source is a human patient who received an intestinal transplant, so some T cells may come from the graft donor. CDR3 sequence: CATSRTSGSYEQYF. The DNA for the CDR3 is TGTGCCACCAGCAGGACATCCGGCTCCTACGAGCAGTACTTC.